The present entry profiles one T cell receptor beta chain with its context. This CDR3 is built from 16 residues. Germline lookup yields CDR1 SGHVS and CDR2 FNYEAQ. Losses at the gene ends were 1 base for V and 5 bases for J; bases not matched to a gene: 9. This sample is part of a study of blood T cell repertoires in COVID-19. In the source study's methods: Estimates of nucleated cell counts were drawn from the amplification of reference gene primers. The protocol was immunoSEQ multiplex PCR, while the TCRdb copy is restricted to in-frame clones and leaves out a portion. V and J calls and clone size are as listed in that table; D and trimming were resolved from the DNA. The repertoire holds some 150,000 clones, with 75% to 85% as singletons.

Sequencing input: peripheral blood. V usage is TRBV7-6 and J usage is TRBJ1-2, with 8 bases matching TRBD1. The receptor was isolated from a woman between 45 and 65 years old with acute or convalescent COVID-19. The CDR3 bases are TGTGCCAGCAGCTTAGGCCACGGACAGGGTAGTTATGGCTACACCTTC. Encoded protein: CASSLGHGQGSYGYTF.